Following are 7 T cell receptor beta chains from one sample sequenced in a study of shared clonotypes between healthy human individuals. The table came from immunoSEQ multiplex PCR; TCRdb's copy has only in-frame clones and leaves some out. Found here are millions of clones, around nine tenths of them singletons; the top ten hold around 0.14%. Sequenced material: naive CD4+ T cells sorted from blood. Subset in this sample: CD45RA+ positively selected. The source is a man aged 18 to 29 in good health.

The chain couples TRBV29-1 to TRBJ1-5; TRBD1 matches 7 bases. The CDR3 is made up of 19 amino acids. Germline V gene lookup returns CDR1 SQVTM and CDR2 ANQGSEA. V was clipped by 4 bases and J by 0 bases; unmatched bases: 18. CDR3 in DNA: TGCAGCGTTGGGAAGCAAACGGGCGACAGGGAATTTAGCAATCAGCCCCAGCATTTT. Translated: CSVGKQTGDREFSNQPQHF.

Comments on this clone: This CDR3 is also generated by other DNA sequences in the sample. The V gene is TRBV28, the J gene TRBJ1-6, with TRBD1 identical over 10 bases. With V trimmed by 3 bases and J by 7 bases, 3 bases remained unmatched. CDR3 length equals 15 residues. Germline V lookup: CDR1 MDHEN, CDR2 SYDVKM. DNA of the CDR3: TGTGCCAGCAGTTTGACGGGACAGGGGAATTCACCCCTCCACTTT. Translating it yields CASSLTGQGNSPLHF.

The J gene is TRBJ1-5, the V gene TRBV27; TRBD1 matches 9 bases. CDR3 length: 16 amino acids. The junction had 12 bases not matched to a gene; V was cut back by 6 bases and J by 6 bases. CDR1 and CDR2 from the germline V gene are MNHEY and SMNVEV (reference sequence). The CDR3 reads CASSPLQGALGQPQHF. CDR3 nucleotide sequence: TGTGCCAGCAGCCCATTACAGGGGGCGCTGGGTCAGCCCCAGCATTTT.

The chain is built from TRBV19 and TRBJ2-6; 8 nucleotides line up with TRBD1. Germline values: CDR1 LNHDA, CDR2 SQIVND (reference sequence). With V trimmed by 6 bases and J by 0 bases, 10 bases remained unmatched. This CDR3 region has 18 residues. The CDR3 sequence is CASSTRDRYSSGANVLTF. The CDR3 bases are TGTGCCAGTAGCACCCGGGACAGGTATAGCTCTGGGGCCAACGTCCTGACTTTC.

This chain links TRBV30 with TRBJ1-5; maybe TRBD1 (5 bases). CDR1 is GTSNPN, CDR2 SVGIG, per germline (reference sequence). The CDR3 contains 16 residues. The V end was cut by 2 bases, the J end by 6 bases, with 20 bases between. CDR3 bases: TGTGCCTGGAGTAAGGGGATCTGGGGGATAGGTCAGCCCCAGCATTTT. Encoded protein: CAWSKGIWGIGQPQHF.

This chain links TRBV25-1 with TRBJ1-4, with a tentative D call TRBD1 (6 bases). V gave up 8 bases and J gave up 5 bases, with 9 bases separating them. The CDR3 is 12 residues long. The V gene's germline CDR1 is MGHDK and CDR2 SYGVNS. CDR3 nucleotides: TGTGCCAGCTCCGGGACAAATGAAAAACTGTTTTTT. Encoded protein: CASSGTNEKLFF.

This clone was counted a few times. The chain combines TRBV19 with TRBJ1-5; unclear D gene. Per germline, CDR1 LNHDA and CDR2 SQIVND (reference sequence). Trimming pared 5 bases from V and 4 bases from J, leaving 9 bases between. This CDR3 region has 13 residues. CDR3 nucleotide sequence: TGTGCCAGTAGTCGGGCAGGAAATCAGCCCCAGCATTTT. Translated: CASSRAGNQPQHF.